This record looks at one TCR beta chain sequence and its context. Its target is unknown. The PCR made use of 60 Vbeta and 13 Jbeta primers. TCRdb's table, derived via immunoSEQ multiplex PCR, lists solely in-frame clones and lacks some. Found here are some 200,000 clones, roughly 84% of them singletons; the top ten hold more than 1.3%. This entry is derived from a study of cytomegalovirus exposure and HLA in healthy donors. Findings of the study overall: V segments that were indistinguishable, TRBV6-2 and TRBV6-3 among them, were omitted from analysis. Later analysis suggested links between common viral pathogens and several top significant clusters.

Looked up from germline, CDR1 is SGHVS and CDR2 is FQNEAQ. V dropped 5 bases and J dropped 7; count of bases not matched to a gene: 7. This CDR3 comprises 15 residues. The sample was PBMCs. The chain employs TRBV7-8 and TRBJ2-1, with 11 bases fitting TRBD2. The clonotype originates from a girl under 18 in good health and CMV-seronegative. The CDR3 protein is CASSPPGLAANEQFF. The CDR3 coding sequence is TGTGCCAGCAGCCCCCCGGGACTAGCGGCAAATGAGCAGTTCTTC.